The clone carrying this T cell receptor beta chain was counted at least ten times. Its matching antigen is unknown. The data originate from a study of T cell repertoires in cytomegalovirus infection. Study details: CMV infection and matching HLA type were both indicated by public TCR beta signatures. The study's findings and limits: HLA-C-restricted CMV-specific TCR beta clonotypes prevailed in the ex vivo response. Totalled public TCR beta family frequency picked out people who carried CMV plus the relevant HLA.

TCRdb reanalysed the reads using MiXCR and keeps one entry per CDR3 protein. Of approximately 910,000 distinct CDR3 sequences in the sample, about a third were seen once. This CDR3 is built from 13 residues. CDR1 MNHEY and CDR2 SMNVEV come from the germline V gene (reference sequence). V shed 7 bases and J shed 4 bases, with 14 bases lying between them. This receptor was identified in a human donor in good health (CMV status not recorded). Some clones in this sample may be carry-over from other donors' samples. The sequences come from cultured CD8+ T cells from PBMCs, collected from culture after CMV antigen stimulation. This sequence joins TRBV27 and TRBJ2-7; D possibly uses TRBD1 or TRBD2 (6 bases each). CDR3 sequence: CASKAGHLYEQYF. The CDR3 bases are TGTGCCAGCAAGGCGGGACACTTGTACGAGCAGTACTTC.